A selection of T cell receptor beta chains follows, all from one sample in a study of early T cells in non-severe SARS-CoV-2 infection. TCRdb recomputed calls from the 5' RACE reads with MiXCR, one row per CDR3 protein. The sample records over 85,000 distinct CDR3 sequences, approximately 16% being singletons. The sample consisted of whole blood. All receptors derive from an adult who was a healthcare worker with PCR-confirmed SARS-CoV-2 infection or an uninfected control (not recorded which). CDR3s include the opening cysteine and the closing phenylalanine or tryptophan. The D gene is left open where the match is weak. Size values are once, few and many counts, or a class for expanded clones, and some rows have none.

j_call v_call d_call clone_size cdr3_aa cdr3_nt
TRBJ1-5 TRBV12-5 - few CASGLVGPQPQHF TGTGCTAGTGGTTTGGTAGGCCCTCAGCCCCAGCATTTT
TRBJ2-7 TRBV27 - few CASSPLPSYEQYF TGTGCCAGCAGTCCCCTACCCTCCTACGAGCAGTACTTC
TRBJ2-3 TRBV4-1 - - CASSQDVRPDTQYF TGCGCCAGCAGCCAAGATGTGCGGCCAGATACGCAGTATTTT
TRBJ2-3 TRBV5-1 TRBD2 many CASSLLAGSGSTQYF TGCGCCAGCAGCTTGCTAGCGGGGTCCGGAAGTACGCAGTATTTT
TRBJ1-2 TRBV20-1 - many CSARTGNYGYTF TGCAGTGCACGGACCGGTAACTATGGCTACACCTTC
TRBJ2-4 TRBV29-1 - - CSPMEGNIQYF TGCAGCCCCATGGAGGGGAACATTCAGTACTTC
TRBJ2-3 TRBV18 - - CASSSDTQYF TGTGCCAGCTCGTCAGATACGCAGTATTTT
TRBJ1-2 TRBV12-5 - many CASGPMGQGANYGYTF TGTGCTAGTGGCCCCATGGGGCAGGGAGCTAACTATGGCTACACCTTC
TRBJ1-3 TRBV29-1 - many CSVGRAGNTIYF TGCAGCGTTGGTAGGGCTGGAAACACCATATATTTT
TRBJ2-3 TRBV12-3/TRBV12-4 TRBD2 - CASSLSGSGGTDTQYF TGTGCCAGCAGTTTGTCGGGTAGCGGGGGCACAGATACGCAGTATTTT
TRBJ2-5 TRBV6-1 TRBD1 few CASRASTGEWETQYF TGTGCCAGCAGAGCTTCGACAGGGGAATGGGAGACCCAGTACTTC
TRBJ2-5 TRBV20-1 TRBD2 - CSASGGAVETQYF TGCAGTGCTAGCGGGGGGGCCGTAGAGACCCAGTACTTC
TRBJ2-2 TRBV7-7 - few CASSLESTRGELFF TGTGCTAGCAGCTTAGAGAGTACGCGGGGGGAGCTGTTTTTT
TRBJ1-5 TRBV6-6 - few CASSPSGVGNQPQHF TGTGCCAGCAGTCCCTCAGGGGTAGGCAATCAGCCCCAGCATTTT
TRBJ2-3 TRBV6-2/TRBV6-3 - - CASSPVGAGSTDTQYF TGTGCCAGCAGTCCCGTAGGGGCAGGGAGCACAGATACGCAGTATTTT
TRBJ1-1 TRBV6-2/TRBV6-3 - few CASSYAGIEAFF TGTGCCAGCAGTTACGCGGGAATTGAAGCTTTCTTT
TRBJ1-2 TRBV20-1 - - CSARTGFNYGYTF TGCAGTGCTAGAACAGGGTTTAACTATGGCTACACCTTC
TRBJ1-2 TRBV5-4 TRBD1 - CASSRRQGGNYGYTF TGTGCCAGCAGCAGAAGACAGGGGGGTAACTATGGCTACACCTTC
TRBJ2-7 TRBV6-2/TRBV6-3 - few CASAMGDTSPQSSYEQYF TGTGCCAGCGCTATGGGGGACACCTCCCCTCAGAGCTCCTACGAGCAGTACTTC
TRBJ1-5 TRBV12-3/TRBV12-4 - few CASSFPGAGSNQPQHF TGTGCCAGCAGTTTTCCGGGGGCGGGAAGCAATCAGCCCCAGCATTTT
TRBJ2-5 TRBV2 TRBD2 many CASSGMTSEGETQYF TGTGCCAGCAGTGGTATGACTAGCGAGGGAGAGACCCAGTACTTC
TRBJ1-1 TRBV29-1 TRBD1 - CSVDDRGLVTEAFF TGCAGCGTTGATGACAGGGGGCTGGTCACTGAAGCTTTCTTT
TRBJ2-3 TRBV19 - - CASRGPGTDTQYF TGTGCCAGTAGGGGTCCGGGCACAGATACGCAGTATTTT
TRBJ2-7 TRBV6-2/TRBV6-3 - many CASSWDTTYEQYF TGTGCCAGCAGTTGGGACACTACCTACGAGCAGTACTTC